The entry below describes one T cell receptor (beta chain). Its antigen is unidentified. Trimming cost V 8 bases and J 8 bases, with 23 bases left between them. The CDR3 is 15 residues long. Per the germline V gene, CDR1 is MDHEN and CDR2 is SYDVKM. Investigators merged groups given second doses at roughly 4 or roughly 12 weeks. TCRdb's table, derived via immunoSEQ multiplex PCR, lists solely in-frame clones and lacks some. In the table there are 75,000 to 95,000 clones, roughly 90% of which are singletons. This entry comes from a study of T cell responses to AZD1222 COVID-19 vaccine. Whole-study findings and limits: Females made up more of the donors, who were largely white British, and clonal diversity may have come out too low. Once two AZD1222 doses were given, Spike-specific TCR breadth and depth went up.

J is TRBJ2-3 and V is TRBV28; D is unresolved. Sequencing was performed on peripheral blood, taken 28 days after the second AZD1222 dose. The sequence was obtained from an adult who received the AZD1222 COVID-19 vaccine. DNA of the CDR3: TGTGCCAGCCGAGGCTCCTCCGGACCTACGTCTACGCAGTATTTT. This translates into CASRGSSGPTSTQYF.